This passage covers 14 T cell receptor beta chains from one sample sequenced in a study of blood T cell repertoires in COVID-19. TCRdb's table, derived via immunoSEQ multiplex PCR, lists solely in-frame clones and lacks some. This table holds a few hundred thousand clones, around 87% found once. The sample was peripheral blood. All receptors derive from a woman aged 50 to 65 who had recovered from COVID-19.

This sequence joins TRBV10-3 and TRBJ2-3; D is uncertain. The V end lost 4 bases, the J end lost 3 bases, and 14 bases lay between the germline ends. The CDR3 length is 15 residues. Germline V gene lookup returns CDR1 ENHRY and CDR2 SYGVKD. CDR3 amino acids: CAISGTETATDTQYF. For the CDR3, the DNA is TGTGCCATCAGTGGAACAGAGACGGCGACAGATACGCAGTATTTT.

The rearrangement uses TRBV15 and TRBJ2-1, with 7 bases lining up with TRBD1. This CDR3 contains 17 residues. Unmatched junction bases numbered 6, after V lost 1 base and J lost 0 bases. Germline V gene data show CDR1 as LNHNV and CDR2 as YYDKDF (reference sequence). CDR3 DNA: TGTGCCACCAGCAGAGGGTTACAGGGGAGCTCCTACAATGAGCAGTTCTTC. Translation: CATSRGLQGSSYNEQFF. The whole variable domain, filled in from reference TRBV15 and TRBJ2-1, reads DAMVIQNPRYQVTQFGKPVTLSCSQTLNHNVMYWYQQKSSQAPKLLFHYYDKDFNNEADTPDNFQSRRPNTSFCFLDIRSPGLGDTAMYLCATSRGLQGSSYNEQFFGPGTRLTVL.

This chain joins TRBV6-6 and TRBJ1-6; a weak D match, TRBD1 (6 bases). Germline V gives CDR1 MNHNY, CDR2 SVGAGI (reference sequence). V dropped 2 bases and J dropped 9 bases, with 11 bases sitting between them. The CDR3 is 14 amino acids. CDR3 DNA sequence: TGTGCCAGCAGTTACGGGGGCCAAATTTCACCCCTCCACTTT. This gives the protein CASSYGGQISPLHF.

The V gene is TRBV4-2, the J gene TRBJ2-7; TRBD2 aligns across 9 bases. Trimming took 1 base from V and 2 from J; bases not matched to a gene: 6. This CDR3 spans 16 amino acids. Germline V gives CDR1 LGHNA, CDR2 YNFKEQ. The CDR3 here is CASSQVSGSSPYEQYF. The CDR3 nucleotides read TGTGCCAGCAGCCAAGTTAGCGGGAGCTCCCCCTACGAGCAGTACTTC.

This chain links TRBV15 with TRBJ2-5; 8 bases fit TRBD1. V shed 6 bases, J shed 1 base, and the junction held 4 bases outside the gene matches. CDR3 length equals 14 residues. The germline V gene has CDR1 LNHNV and CDR2 YYDKDF (reference sequence). CDR3: CATSSGTGQETQYF. The DNA of the CDR3 is TGTGCCACCAGTTCCGGGACAGGCCAAGAGACCCAGTACTTC.

The rearrangement uses TRBV5-6 and TRBJ1-2, with D possibly matching TRBD1 (6 bases). Looked up from germline, CDR1 is SGHDT and CDR2 is YYEEEE. The V gene lost 0 bases and the J gene lost 0 bases, with 6 bases spanning the gap. CDR3 length: 14 residues. CDR3 sequence (DNA): TGTGCCAGCAGCTTGGGGACAGCTAACTATGGCTACACCTTC. This sequence encodes CASSLGTANYGYTF.

V usage is TRBV5-1 and J usage is TRBJ1-4; no clear D gene. CDR1 and CDR2 from the germline V gene are SGHRS and YFSETQ. This CDR3 has 15 residues. Trimming pared 5 bases from V and 4 bases from J, leaving 15 bases between. This CDR3 reads CASSPITSVNEKLFF. For the CDR3, the DNA is TGCGCCAGCAGTCCCATTACATCCGTTAATGAAAAACTGTTTTTT.

V is TRBV4-3 and J is TRBJ2-3; 8 positions agree with TRBD1. V gave up 3 bases and J gave up 3 bases; unmatched junction bases: 14. This CDR3 spans 18 amino acids. The V gene's germline CDR1 is LGHNA and CDR2 YSLEER. DNA of the CDR3: TGCGCCAGCAGCCAGGGACCCGGACAGGGCGGCTCGACAGATACGCAGTATTTT. Its protein is CASSQGPGQGGSTDTQYF.

The V and J genes are TRBV10-3 and TRBJ1-1; 8 nucleotides align to TRBD1. The V segment lost 0 bases and the J segment 3 bases; nucleotides outside the gene matches: 9. This CDR3 comprises 17 residues. The germline CDR1 and CDR2 sequences are ENHRY and SYGVKD. Here the CDR3 reads CAISESNQGAIDTEAFF. CDR3 bases: TGTGCCATCAGTGAGTCGAACCAGGGGGCAATAGACACTGAAGCTTTCTTT.

The chain recombines TRBV6-2 or TRBV6-3 with TRBJ1-2; 9 bases are shared with TRBD1. The CDR3 spans 13 residues. V was pared by 5 bases and J by 8 bases, with 6 bases of the junction left unmatched. In germline, CDR1 is MNHEY, CDR2 SVGEGT. In DNA, the CDR3 is TGTGCCAGCAGTCAGACAGGGGGGCTCGGCTACACCTTC. Translation gives CASSQTGGLGYTF.

The genes are TRBV19 and TRBJ1-2, with 10 bases identical to TRBD1. V shed 3 bases and J 3 bases; nucleotides not matched to a gene: 4. The CDR3 length is 15 residues. Germline CDR1 is LNHDA and CDR2 is SQIVND (reference sequence). DNA of the CDR3: TGTGCCAGTAGTATCCAGGGACAGGGGCACTATGGCTACACCTTC. This codes for CASSIQGQGHYGYTF.

CDR3 sequence: CASSRTGEGETQYF. CDR3 in DNA: TGCGCCAGCAGTCGGACAGGGGAGGGGGAGACCCAGTACTTC. This chain links TRBV5-1 with TRBJ2-5; 9 nucleotides match TRBD1. The CDR3 loop spans 14 amino acids. J was trimmed by 5 bases and V by 5 bases; bases with no gene match: 7. Looked up from germline, CDR1 is SGHRS and CDR2 is YFSETQ.

The rearrangement uses TRBV6-4 and TRBJ1-1; a weak D match, TRBD1 (6 bases). CDR1 MRHNA and CDR2 SNTAGT come from the germline V gene. The CDR3 has 14 residues. Trimming cost V 5 bases and J 3 bases, with 13 bases left between them. The CDR3 reads CASSPVAGDTEAFF. The CDR3 DNA reads TGTGCCAGCAGTCCGGTGGCAGGGGACACTGAAGCTTTCTTT.

V is TRBV30 and J is TRBJ2-1; TRBD2 agrees at 13 bases. CDR1 is GTSNPN and CDR2 is SVGIG in the germline V gene (reference sequence). Trimming at V came to 1 base and at J to 9 bases, leaving 12 bases not matched to a gene. CDR3 size: 17 residues. Here the CDR3 DNA reads TGTGCCTGGAGTGATACCGGACTAGCGGGGGACCGTGGTGAGCAGTTCTTC. This encodes CAWSDTGLAGDRGEQFF.